This T cell receptor beta chain was captured in a study of tumor and adjacent non-tumor tissue in lung cancer. Study information: Patients comprised roughly 12 adenocarcinoma, a couple of squamous cell carcinoma and 1 small cell lung cancer.

General study results and limits: Significantly higher TCR diversity was found in tumor than normal lung.

No cell sorting was done before RNA was extracted from the tissue. To note about this clonotype: Its target is not known.

TCRbeta libraries were built with three rounds of nested PCR, modified from ARM-PCR. In TCRdb, the multiplex PCR reads were re-called with MiXCR into one record per CDR3 protein. Here the sample spans 55,000 to 75,000 distinct CDR3 sequences, 55% to 70% being singletons. Unmatched junction bases numbered 7, after V lost 6 bases and J lost 2 bases. The CDR3 length is 16 residues. In germline, CDR1 is SNHLY, CDR2 FYNNEI. The receptor comes from a man aged 45-65 years with non-small cell lung cancer. Material for sequencing was lung tumor tissue. The rearrangement links TRBV2 to TRBJ2-3; the match to TRBD2 covers 11 bases. CDR3 nucleotides: TGTGCCAGCAGAGGGGGACTAGCGGCATTCACAGATACGCAGTATTTT. Translated, it gives CASRGGLAAFTDTQYF.